These 3 T cell receptor beta chains originate from one sample sequenced in a study of blood T cell repertoires in COVID-19. Using immunoSEQ multiplex PCR, the repertoire was profiled, and TCRdb retains in-frame clones only, with some absent. This sample has approximately 38,000 clones; over 75% occur once, and the top ten carry 7% to 9.5%. The sample was peripheral blood. Source of these receptors: a man in his thirties or forties with active or convalescent COVID-19.

The chain has TRBV7-9 and TRBJ2-1; D may be TRBD1 (5 bases). The germline V and J ends were trimmed by 4 bases and 4 bases, with 14 bases remaining between them. Germline V lookup: CDR1 SEHNR, CDR2 FQNEAQ (reference sequence). There are 15 residues in the CDR3. The CDR3 sequence is CASSSGRRGYNEQFF. The DNA of the CDR3 is TGTGCCAGCAGCTCCGGGCGAAGGGGATACAATGAGCAGTTCTTC.

The V gene is TRBV4-1, the J gene TRBJ1-3; no definite D call. Germline values: CDR1 MGHRA, CDR2 YSYEKL. This CDR3 has 16 residues. V was cut by 0 bases and J by 0 bases, with 9 bases left in between. In nucleotides, the CDR3 is TGCGCCAGCAGCCAAGATCCGGGTTCCTCTGGAAACACCATATATTTT. Protein product: CASSQDPGSSGNTIYF.

By proportion, this clone is medium-sized. The chain is built from TRBV24-1 and TRBJ2-2, with 8 bases fitting TRBD1. CDR1 is KGHDR, CDR2 SFDVKD, per germline. Trimming took 3 bases from V and 4 from J; bases not matched to a gene: 6. This CDR3 spans 16 amino acids. CDR3 sequence (DNA): TGTGCCACCAGTGATGCCCAGGGGGCGAGCACCGGGGAGCTGTTTTTT. Its translation: CATSDAQGASTGELFF.